This is a list of T cell receptor beta chains from one sample in a study of T cell responses to AZD1222 COVID-19 vaccine. TCRdb keeps only in-frame clones here, not all; method: immunoSEQ multiplex PCR. The sample lists around 150,000 clones; around 92% were seen once. The material sequenced was peripheral blood, taken 28 days after the second AZD1222 dose. The receptors stem from an adult who received the AZD1222 COVID-19 vaccine. Both conserved end residues are part of each CDR3. Fields, in order: CDR3 DNA, CDR3 protein, D gene, V gene, J gene, clone size. A D gene is named only where the DNA matches it firmly. Only some rows state a clone size, as once, few, many or a class for expanded clones.

CDR3nt: TGCGCCAGCAGCCAAGAAAACAGGGAGAACACTGAAGCTTTCTTT
CDR3aa: CASSQENRENTEAFF
d_gene: -
v_gene: TRBV4-1
j_gene: TRBJ1-1
abundance: -

CDR3nt: TGTGCCAGCAGGGGACAGTCAGCGGCCAGTTCACCCCTCCACTTT
CDR3aa: CASRGQSAASSPLHF
d_gene: TRBD1
v_gene: TRBV2
j_gene: TRBJ1-6
abundance: -

CDR3nt: TGTGCCAGCAGTACAACTAATGAAAAACTGTTTTTT
CDR3aa: CASSTTNEKLFF
d_gene: -
v_gene: TRBV12-3/TRBV12-4
j_gene: TRBJ1-4
abundance: -

CDR3nt: TGTGCCAGCTCACCTCGGACAGCGGACACTGAAGCTTTCTTT
CDR3aa: CASSPRTADTEAFF
d_gene: -
v_gene: TRBV18
j_gene: TRBJ1-1
abundance: once

CDR3nt: TGTGCCAGTAGTTCGGGACAGGCTCCATTAGCGGAAACGCAGTATTTT
CDR3aa: CASSSGQAPLAETQYF
d_gene: TRBD1
v_gene: TRBV19
j_gene: TRBJ2-3
abundance: -

CDR3nt: TGTGCCAGCAGTGAAGTAGTAGAAGCCCTCTATAATTCACCCCTCCACTTT
CDR3aa: CASSEVVEALYNSPLHF
d_gene: -
v_gene: TRBV6-1
j_gene: TRBJ1-6
abundance: -

CDR3nt: TGCGCCAGCAGCCACGGACAATTGCTTGGGGGCCTCGACTATGGCTACACCTTC
CDR3aa: CASSHGQLLGGLDYGYTF
d_gene: -
v_gene: TRBV4-1
j_gene: TRBJ1-2
abundance: -

CDR3nt: TGTGCCAGCAGCCCCGGGACAGGGGAGCGTGGCTACACCTTC
CDR3aa: CASSPGTGERGYTF
d_gene: TRBD1
v_gene: TRBV7-9
j_gene: TRBJ1-2
abundance: -

CDR3nt: TGCAGCGTCCAGGTAGGAGTGAACACTGAAGCTTTCTTT
CDR3aa: CSVQVGVNTEAFF
d_gene: -
v_gene: TRBV29-1
j_gene: TRBJ1-1
abundance: -

CDR3nt: TGTGCCAGCAGTTTTGCAGAGGGGGACTATGGCTACACCTTC
CDR3aa: CASSFAEGDYGYTF
d_gene: -
v_gene: TRBV6-5
j_gene: TRBJ1-2
abundance: -

CDR3nt: TGTGCCAGCTCGGAGTCCAGGGGTTCCTCTGGAAACACCATATATTTT
CDR3aa: CASSESRGSSGNTIYF
d_gene: -
v_gene: TRBV18
j_gene: TRBJ1-3
abundance: -

CDR3nt: TGTGCCAGTGGGCAGAGCAATCAGCCCCAGCATTTT
CDR3aa: CASGQSNQPQHF
d_gene: -
v_gene: TRBV19
j_gene: TRBJ1-5
abundance: -

CDR3nt: TGTGCCAGCTCGGGGGAAGACTATGAGCAGTTCTTC
CDR3aa: CASSGEDYEQFF
d_gene: -
v_gene: TRBV18
j_gene: TRBJ2-1
abundance: once

CDR3nt: TGTGCCAGCAGTGAAGCGGCGGGACAGTACTACGAGCAGTACTTC
CDR3aa: CASSEAAGQYYEQYF
d_gene: -
v_gene: TRBV2
j_gene: TRBJ2-7
abundance: -

CDR3nt: TGTGCCTGGAGTGTTGACCGAGTACCAACTAATGAAAAACTGTTTTTT
CDR3aa: CAWSVDRVPTNEKLFF
d_gene: -
v_gene: TRBV30
j_gene: TRBJ1-4
abundance: -

CDR3nt: -
CDR3aa: CASSFGQGAGTF
d_gene: -
v_gene: TRBV12-3/TRBV12-4
j_gene: TRBJ1-2
abundance: -

CDR3nt: TGTGCTAGTGGTTTGCGGTCCCTACTAGCGGGAAATGAGCAGTTCTTC
CDR3aa: CASGLRSLLAGNEQFF
d_gene: TRBD2
v_gene: TRBV12-5
j_gene: TRBJ2-1
abundance: once

CDR3nt: TGCGCCAGCAGCTTGGGCTCATTATACAATGAGCAGTTCTTC
CDR3aa: CASSLGSLYNEQFF
d_gene: -
v_gene: TRBV5-1
j_gene: TRBJ2-1
abundance: once

CDR3nt: TGCAGTGGTAAAGCTAACTATGGCTACACCTTC
CDR3aa: CSGKANYGYTF
d_gene: -
v_gene: TRBV20-1
j_gene: TRBJ1-2
abundance: -

CDR3nt: TGCGCCAGCAGTGAGTCCTTATACAGGGCTGATGGCTACACCTTC
CDR3aa: CASSESLYRADGYTF
d_gene: -
v_gene: TRBV10-2
j_gene: TRBJ1-2
abundance: -

CDR3nt: TGTGCCAGCAGCCAGCCGGGACTCCCCTTCAATGAGCAGTTCTTC
CDR3aa: CASSQPGLPFNEQFF
d_gene: -
v_gene: TRBV14
j_gene: TRBJ2-1
abundance: -

CDR3nt: TGTGCCAGCAGCTTACCGCCCAGGTCCTCCTACAATGAGCAGTTCTTC
CDR3aa: CASSLPPRSSYNEQFF
d_gene: -
v_gene: TRBV11-2
j_gene: TRBJ2-1
abundance: -

CDR3nt: TGTGCCAGCAGCCGGGAGGAAAAAAGACAGGCCCTCCACTTT
CDR3aa: CASSREEKRQALHF
d_gene: -
v_gene: TRBV6-5
j_gene: TRBJ1-6
abundance: -

CDR3nt: TGTGCCAGCTCACCCTTGGAGGGGAGCTATGGCTACACCTTC
CDR3aa: CASSPLEGSYGYTF
d_gene: -
v_gene: TRBV18
j_gene: TRBJ1-2
abundance: -

CDR3nt: TGTGCCAGCAGTGAAGCGGGGGGTCCGAGCTCTGGAAACACCATATATTTT
CDR3aa: CASSEAGGPSSGNTIYF
d_gene: -
v_gene: TRBV2
j_gene: TRBJ1-3
abundance: -

CDR3nt: TGTGCCAGCAGCGCAGGGCTAGGCTATAATTCACCCCTCCACTTT
CDR3aa: CASSAGLGYNSPLHF
d_gene: -
v_gene: TRBV9
j_gene: TRBJ1-6
abundance: -

CDR3nt: TGTGCCAGCTCGGGCCGACAGGGGGACACTGAAGCTTTCTTT
CDR3aa: CASSGRQGDTEAFF
d_gene: TRBD1
v_gene: TRBV18
j_gene: TRBJ1-1
abundance: -

CDR3nt: TGTGCCAGCAGCTTCTCTTACGAGCAGTACTTC
CDR3aa: CASSFSYEQYF
d_gene: -
v_gene: TRBV7-9
j_gene: TRBJ2-7
abundance: few

CDR3nt: TGTGCCAGTAGTATAGGCCTGGGCCCCTACGAGCAGTACTTC
CDR3aa: CASSIGLGPYEQYF
d_gene: -
v_gene: TRBV19
j_gene: TRBJ2-7
abundance: -

CDR3nt: TGTGCCAGCAGGGGCAATCGGGGCCAGCCCCAGCATTTT
CDR3aa: CASRGNRGQPQHF
d_gene: -
v_gene: TRBV6-5
j_gene: TRBJ1-5
abundance: -

CDR3nt: TGCGCCAGCAGCTTGGGACGGGTTGAAGAGACCCAGTACTTC
CDR3aa: CASSLGRVEETQYF
d_gene: -
v_gene: TRBV5-1
j_gene: TRBJ2-5
abundance: -

CDR3nt: TGTGCCACATCACGACAGGGAAGGAGTCAGCCCCAGCATTTT
CDR3aa: CATSRQGRSQPQHF
d_gene: TRBD1
v_gene: TRBV19
j_gene: TRBJ1-5
abundance: -

CDR3nt: TGTGCCAGCAGCCTGACGGGAGAGCAGTTCTTC
CDR3aa: CASSLTGEQFF
d_gene: -
v_gene: TRBV12-3/TRBV12-4
j_gene: TRBJ2-1
abundance: -

CDR3nt: TGTGCCAGCTCACCATATAGGGCAGACAGGGGGGTCTACGAGCAGTACTTC
CDR3aa: CASSPYRADRGVYEQYF
d_gene: TRBD1
v_gene: TRBV18
j_gene: TRBJ2-7
abundance: -